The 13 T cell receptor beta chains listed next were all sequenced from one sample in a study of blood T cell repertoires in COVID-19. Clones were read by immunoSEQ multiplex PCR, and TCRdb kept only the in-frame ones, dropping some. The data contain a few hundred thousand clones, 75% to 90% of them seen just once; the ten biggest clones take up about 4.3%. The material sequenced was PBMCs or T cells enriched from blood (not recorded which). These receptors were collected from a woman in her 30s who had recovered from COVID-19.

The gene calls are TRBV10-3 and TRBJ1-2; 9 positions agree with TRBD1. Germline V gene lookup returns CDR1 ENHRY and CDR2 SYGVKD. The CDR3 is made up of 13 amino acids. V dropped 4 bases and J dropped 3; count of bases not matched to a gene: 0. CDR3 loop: CAISGTGDYGYTF. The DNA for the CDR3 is TGTGCCATCAGTGGGACAGGGGACTATGGCTACACCTTC.

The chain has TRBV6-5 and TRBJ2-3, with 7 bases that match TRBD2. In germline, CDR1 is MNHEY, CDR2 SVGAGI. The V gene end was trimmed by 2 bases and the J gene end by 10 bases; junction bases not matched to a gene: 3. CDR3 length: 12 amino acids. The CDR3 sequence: CASSYDGGAQYF. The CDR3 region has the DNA TGTGCCAGCAGTTACGATGGGGGGGCGCAGTATTTT.

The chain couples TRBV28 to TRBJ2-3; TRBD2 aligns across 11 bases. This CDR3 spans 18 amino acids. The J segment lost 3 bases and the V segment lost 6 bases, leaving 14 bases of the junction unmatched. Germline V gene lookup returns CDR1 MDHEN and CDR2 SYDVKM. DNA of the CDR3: TGTGCCAGCAGCCCGACTAGCGGGGTGCGGGGGTTTACAGATACGCAGTATTTT. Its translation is CASSPTSGVRGFTDTQYF. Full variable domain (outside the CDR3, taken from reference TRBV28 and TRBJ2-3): DVKVTQSSRYLVKRTGEKVFLECVQDMDHENMFWYRQDPGLGLRLIYFSYDVKMKEKGDIPEGYSVSREKKERFSLILESASTNQTSMYLCASSPTSGVRGFTDTQYFGPGTRLTVL.

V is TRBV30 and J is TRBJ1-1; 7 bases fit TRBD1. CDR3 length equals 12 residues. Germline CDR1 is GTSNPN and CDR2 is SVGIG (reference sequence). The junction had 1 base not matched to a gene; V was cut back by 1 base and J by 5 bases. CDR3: CAWSAQGTEAFF. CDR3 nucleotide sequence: TGTGCCTGGAGTGCACAGGGGACTGAAGCTTTCTTT.

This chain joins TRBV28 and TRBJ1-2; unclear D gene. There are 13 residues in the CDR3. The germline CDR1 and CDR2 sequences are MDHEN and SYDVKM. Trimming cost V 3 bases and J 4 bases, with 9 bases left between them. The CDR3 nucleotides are TGTGCCAGCAGTTTCCCGTTCTCCTATGGCTACACCTTC. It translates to CASSFPFSYGYTF.

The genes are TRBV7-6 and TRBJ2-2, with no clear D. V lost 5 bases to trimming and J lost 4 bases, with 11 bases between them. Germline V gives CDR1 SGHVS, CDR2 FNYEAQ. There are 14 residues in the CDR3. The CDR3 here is CASSLQLSTGELFF. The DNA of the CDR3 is TGTGCCAGCAGCCTACAGTTATCCACCGGGGAGCTGTTTTTT.

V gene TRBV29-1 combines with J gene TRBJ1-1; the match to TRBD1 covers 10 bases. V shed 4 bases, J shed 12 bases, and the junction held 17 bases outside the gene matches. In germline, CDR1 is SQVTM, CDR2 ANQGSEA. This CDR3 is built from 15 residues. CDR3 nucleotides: TGCAGCGTTGCCCGGAAGGACAGGGGGAATAGGGAGTCTTTCTTT. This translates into CSVARKDRGNRESFF.

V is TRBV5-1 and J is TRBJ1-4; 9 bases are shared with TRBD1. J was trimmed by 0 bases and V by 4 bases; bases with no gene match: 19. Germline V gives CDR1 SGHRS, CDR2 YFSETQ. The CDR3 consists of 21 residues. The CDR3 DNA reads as TGCGCCAGCAGCCAATACCTCGTCTCGGGACAGGGACCTGCAACTAATGAAAAACTGTTTTTT. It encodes CASSQYLVSGQGPATNEKLFF.

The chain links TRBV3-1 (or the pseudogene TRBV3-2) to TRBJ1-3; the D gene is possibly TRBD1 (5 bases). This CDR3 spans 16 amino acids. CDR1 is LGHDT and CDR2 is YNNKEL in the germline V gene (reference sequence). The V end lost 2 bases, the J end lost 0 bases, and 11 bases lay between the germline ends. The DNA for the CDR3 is TGTGCCAGCAGCCAAACCACCGGGGGCTCTGGAAACACCATATATTTT. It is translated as CASSQTTGGSGNTIYF.

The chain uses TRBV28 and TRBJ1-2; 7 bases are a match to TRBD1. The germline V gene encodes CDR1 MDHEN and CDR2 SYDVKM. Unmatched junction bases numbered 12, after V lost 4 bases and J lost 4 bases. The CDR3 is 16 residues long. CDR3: CASSSAPGTESYGYTF. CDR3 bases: TGTGCCAGCAGTTCGGCCCCCGGGACAGAATCCTATGGCTACACCTTC.

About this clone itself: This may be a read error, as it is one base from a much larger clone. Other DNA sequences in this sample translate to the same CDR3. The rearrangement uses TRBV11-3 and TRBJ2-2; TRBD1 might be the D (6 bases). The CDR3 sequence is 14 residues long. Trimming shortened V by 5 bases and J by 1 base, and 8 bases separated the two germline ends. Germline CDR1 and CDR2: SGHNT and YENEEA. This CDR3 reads CASSLGQNTGELFF. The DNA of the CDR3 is TGTGCCAGCAGCCTGGGACAGAACACCGGGGAGCTGTTTTTT.

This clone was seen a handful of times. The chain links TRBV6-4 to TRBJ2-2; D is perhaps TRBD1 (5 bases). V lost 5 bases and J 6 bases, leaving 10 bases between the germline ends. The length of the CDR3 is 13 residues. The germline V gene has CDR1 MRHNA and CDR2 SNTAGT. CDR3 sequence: CASSPQGSGELFF. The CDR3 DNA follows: TGTGCCAGCAGTCCCCAGGGCTCCGGGGAGCTGTTTTTT.

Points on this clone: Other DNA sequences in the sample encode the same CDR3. CDR3 loop: CASSSTGGYGYTF. The CDR3 DNA reads TGTGCCAGCAGTTCTACAGGGGGTTATGGCTACACCTTC. V usage is TRBV27 and J usage is TRBJ1-2, with TRBD1 matching 8 bases. The CDR3 sequence is 13 residues long. The V and J ends lost 4 bases and 5 bases, in that order; junction bases with no gene match: 3. CDR1 and CDR2 from the germline V gene are MNHEY and SMNVEV (reference sequence).